Below, one T cell receptor beta chain is given with its context. The antigen is unknown. Once cultured for roughly ten days, the cells underwent separation to obtain CD4+ T cells. This person's SARS-CoV-2 infection, confirmed by PCR, occurred between March and December 2020. All study participants received two doses of BNT162b2 or mRNA-1273 vaccine. Germline CDR1 is SNHLY and CDR2 is FYNNEI. The CDR3 has 13 residues. The V end lost 6 bases, the J end lost 5 bases, and 11 bases lay between the germline ends. The source of the sample is a study of vaccination effects on CD4 cells after COVID-19. Study details: There were a few convalescent patients sampled both early and late after vaccination. The post-vaccine samples were taken, at the median, 72 days after the second dose.

The assay was immunoSEQ multiplex PCR, and TCRdb's table has in-frame clones only and misses some. The repertoire holds 35,000 to 45,000 clones, about 80% seen once, with 3% to 4.5% in the top ten. Specimen: CD4+ T cells from PBMCs cultured without peptide, collected after COVID-19 vaccination. This sequence was found in a human donor who had a prior SARS-CoV-2 infection. V usage is TRBV2 and J usage is TRBJ1-5; D gene unclear. The CDR3 loop is CASSGVRDQPQHF. As DNA, the CDR3 is TGTGCCAGCAGCGGGGTAAGGGATCAGCCCCAGCATTTT. Together with reference TRBV2 and TRBJ1-5, the CDR3 gives the full variable domain: EPEVTQTPSHQVTQMGQEVILRCVPISNHLYFYWYRQILGQKVEFLVSFYNNEISEKSEIFDDQFSVERPDGSNFTLKIRSTKLEDSAMYFCASSGVRDQPQHFGDGTRLSIL.